These 5 T cell receptor beta chains originate from one sample sequenced in a study of early T cells in non-severe SARS-CoV-2 infection (dated by TCRdb to the early 2020s). The library was made by 5' RACE. Sequenced using a NextSeq 500. TCRdb reprocessing: public reads trimmed at Q25 with fastp, clones called with MiXCR, in-frame beta chains kept. Each entry merges the rows of one CDR3 protein and shows their most common DNA and genes. The sample data list about 60,000 distinct CDR3 sequences, and under 15% of these were observed just once. About 4% of the sample rests with the top ten. Source material: whole blood. The receptors here all came from an adult who was a healthcare worker with PCR-confirmed SARS-CoV-2 infection or an uninfected control (not recorded which).

This clonotype was counted a few times. The CDR3 region has the DNA TGCAGCGTCCGGACTAGCGGGAGGGCCTACGAGCAGTACTTC. Its protein product is CSVRTSGRAYEQYF. The rearrangement uses TRBV29-1 and TRBJ2-7, with TRBD2 matching 15 bases. There are 14 residues in the CDR3. CDR1 is SQVTM, CDR2 ANQGSEA, per germline. V was clipped by 6 bases and J by 2 bases; unmatched bases: 2.

There are many counts of this clonotype. The rearrangement links TRBV5-4 to TRBJ2-7; D perhaps matches TRBD1 (6 bases). Trimming pared 0 bases from V and 3 bases from J, leaving 10 bases between. The V gene's germline CDR1 is SGHNT and CDR2 YYREEE (reference sequence). This CDR3 is built from 14 residues. DNA of the CDR3: TGTGCCAGCAGCTTGGGGACAGACGGCTACGAGCAGTACTTC. Translated, it gives CASSLGTDGYEQYF.

This clonotype was recorded at least ten times. The J gene is TRBJ2-6, the V gene TRBV27; TRBD1 aligns across 9 bases. From germline, CDR1 is MNHEY and CDR2 SMNVEV (reference sequence). The CDR3 is made up of 16 amino acids. The V and J ends lost 5 bases and 4 bases, in that order; junction bases with no gene match: 6. The CDR3 protein is CASSPGTGIGANVLTF. Written as DNA, the CDR3 is TGTGCCAGCAGTCCCGGGACAGGGATCGGGGCCAACGTCCTGACTTTC.

This chain joins TRBV10-1 and TRBJ1-1; TRBD1 is a possible D gene (6 bases). The germline V gene encodes CDR1 WNHNN and CDR2 SYGVQD (reference sequence). Trimming stripped 6 bases from V and 1 base from J, with 12 bases between. The CDR3 runs to 14 residues. CDR3 residues: CASRRTDKNTEAFF. The CDR3 coding sequence is TGCGCCAGCAGACGGACAGACAAGAACACTGAAGCTTTCTTT.

This clonotype was detected ten times or more. The chain has TRBV29-1 and TRBJ2-7, with TRBD1 matching 7 bases. Looked up from germline, CDR1 is SQVTM and CDR2 is ANQGSEA. CDR3 length: 13 amino acids. The ends lost 4 bases at V and 1 base at J; junction bases unmatched: 4. The CDR3 region is CSVGGQTSYEQYF. In DNA form, the CDR3 reads TGCAGCGTTGGGGGACAGACATCCTACGAGCAGTACTTC.